Listed below are T cell receptor beta chains from one sample, sequenced in a study of CD8+CD57+ T cells in acquired aplastic anemia. TCRdb re-derived calls from the reads in MiXCR, one entry per CDR3 protein. The sample shows 150,000 to 200,000 distinct CDR3 sequences, about 64% of them seen only once. The sequencing sample was made of sorted CD4+, CD8+, or CD8+CD57+ T cells (not recorded which) from PBMCs. The receptors were gathered from a human donor in good health. The CDR3 runs from the conserved cysteine through the conserved F or W. The D gene is left open where the match is weak. The size entry is marked missing in some rows and otherwise reads once, few, many or a size class.

v_call: TRBV11-2
clone_size: many
d_call: -
j_call: TRBJ2-6
cdr3_length: 17
cdr3_nt: TGTGCCAGCAGCCCGATACTGGGGGCAGGTGGGGCCAACGTCCTGACTTTC
cdr3_aa: CASSPILGAGGANVLTF

v_call: TRBV7-2
clone_size: few
d_call: -
j_call: TRBJ2-7
cdr3_length: 14
cdr3_nt: TGTGCCAGCAGCCGCAGGGGAGCGTCCTACGAGCAGTACTTC
cdr3_aa: CASSRRGASYEQYF

v_call: TRBV5-1
clone_size: once
d_call: -
j_call: TRBJ1-2
cdr3_length: 12
cdr3_nt: TGCGCCAGCGCAGGGAGCGGCTATGGCTACACCTTC
cdr3_aa: CASAGSGYGYTF

v_call: TRBV15
clone_size: -
d_call: TRBD1
j_call: TRBJ1-3
cdr3_length: 12
cdr3_nt: TGTGCCACCAGCAGCCCCGGACAGGGCACATATTTT
cdr3_aa: CATSSPGQGTYF

v_call: TRBV10-3
clone_size: -
d_call: TRBD1
j_call: TRBJ2-7
cdr3_length: 13
cdr3_nt: TGTGCCATTCGAGGACAGGGCCCCTACGAGCAGTACTTC
cdr3_aa: CAIRGQGPYEQYF

v_call: TRBV2
clone_size: -
d_call: -
j_call: TRBJ1-1
cdr3_length: 8
cdr3_nt: TGTGCCAGCAGTGACGATTTGTTT
cdr3_aa: CASSDDLF

v_call: TRBV6-5
clone_size: many
d_call: -
j_call: TRBJ1-2
cdr3_length: 14
cdr3_nt: TGTGCCAGCAGTTACTCAGGGATTAACTATGGCTACACCTTC
cdr3_aa: CASSYSGINYGYTF

v_call: TRBV20-1
clone_size: -
d_call: TRBD2
j_call: TRBJ2-7
cdr3_length: 14
cdr3_nt: TGCAGTGCAAGCATCCGGGGGGTGGACTACGAGCAGTACTTC
cdr3_aa: CSASIRGVDYEQYF

v_call: TRBV24-1
clone_size: -
d_call: TRBD2
j_call: TRBJ2-1
cdr3_length: 15
cdr3_nt: TGTGCCACCAAGGGTGGGCTAGCGGGAGATAATGAGCAGTTCTTC
cdr3_aa: CATKGGLAGDNEQFF

v_call: TRBV24-1
clone_size: -
d_call: -
j_call: TRBJ2-2
cdr3_length: 16
cdr3_nt: TGTGCCACCAGTGATTTAGAGAGTCGGGGCACCGGGGAGCTGTCTTTT
cdr3_aa: CATSDLESRGTGELSF

v_call: TRBV7-9
clone_size: -
d_call: -
j_call: TRBJ2-7
cdr3_length: 15
cdr3_nt: TGTGCCAGCAGCTGGGCGGGGTCACACTCCTACGAGCAGTACTTC
cdr3_aa: CASSWAGSHSYEQYF

v_call: TRBV5-1
clone_size: -
d_call: TRBD2
j_call: TRBJ2-3
cdr3_length: 15
cdr3_nt: TGCGCCAGCAGCTTTAGCGGGGGGGCATTAGATACGCAGTATTTT
cdr3_aa: CASSFSGGALDTQYF

v_call: TRBV19
clone_size: -
d_call: -
j_call: TRBJ1-1
cdr3_length: 13
cdr3_nt: TGTGCCAGTAGTTCTATGTCTAACACTGAAGCTTTCTTT
cdr3_aa: CASSSMSNTEAFF

v_call: TRBV3-1
clone_size: few
d_call: -
j_call: TRBJ2-4
cdr3_length: 17
cdr3_nt: TGTGCCAGCAGCCAAGATAAGGCAATTTCGGGGTGGGACATTCAGTACTTC
cdr3_aa: CASSQDKAISGWDIQYF

v_call: TRBV2
clone_size: -
d_call: TRBD1
j_call: TRBJ2-5
cdr3_length: 16
cdr3_nt: TGTGCCACCAGTGCCAACAGGGGGCTTTACCAAGAGACCCAGTACTTC
cdr3_aa: CATSANRGLYQETQYF

v_call: TRBV24-1
clone_size: -
d_call: -
j_call: TRBJ2-5
cdr3_length: 15
cdr3_nt: TGTGCCACCAGTGATTCGGGCCGGAACCAAGAGACCCAGTACTTC
cdr3_aa: CATSDSGRNQETQYF

v_call: TRBV20-1
clone_size: -
d_call: -
j_call: TRBJ1-2
cdr3_length: 13
cdr3_nt: TGCAGTGCTAGAGTAGAGGGGAACTATGGCTACACCTTC
cdr3_aa: CSARVEGNYGYTF

v_call: TRBV20-1
clone_size: -
d_call: -
j_call: TRBJ2-3
cdr3_length: 15
cdr3_nt: TGCAGTGCTAGAGGGCCGGGACACATCACAGATACGCAGTATTTT
cdr3_aa: CSARGPGHITDTQYF

v_call: TRBV12-3/TRBV12-4
clone_size: many
d_call: TRBD2
j_call: TRBJ2-2
cdr3_length: 18
cdr3_nt: TGTGCCAGCAGTTTTTCCGCCTCGACTAGCGGGAGGGGCGGGGAGCTGTTTTTT
cdr3_aa: CASSFSASTSGRGGELFF

v_call: TRBV27
clone_size: -
d_call: -
j_call: TRBJ1-2
cdr3_length: 13
cdr3_nt: TGTGCCAGCACGATGACACCTAACTATGGCTACACCTTC
cdr3_aa: CASTMTPNYGYTF

v_call: TRBV24-1
clone_size: -
d_call: -
j_call: TRBJ2-2
cdr3_length: 12
cdr3_nt: TGTGCCACCAGTGATTCGCCCGGGGAGCTGTTTTTT
cdr3_aa: CATSDSPGELFF

v_call: TRBV10-3
clone_size: -
d_call: -
j_call: TRBJ2-3
cdr3_length: 14
cdr3_nt: TGTGCCATCAGTGCGAATCCTATCACAGATACGCAGTATTTT
cdr3_aa: CAISANPITDTQYF

v_call: TRBV28
clone_size: -
d_call: TRBD2
j_call: TRBJ2-2
cdr3_length: 15
cdr3_nt: TGTGCCAGCAGTTTAGCGGGAGCCGACACCGGGGAGCTGTTTTTT
cdr3_aa: CASSLAGADTGELFF

v_call: TRBV19
clone_size: -
d_call: -
j_call: TRBJ2-1
cdr3_length: 11
cdr3_nt: TGTGCCAGTAGTATAGCTAATGAGCAGTTCTTC
cdr3_aa: CASSIANEQFF

v_call: TRBV2
clone_size: -
d_call: -
j_call: TRBJ2-1
cdr3_length: 14
cdr3_nt: TGTGCCAGCCTGCGAGCGAGCTCATCGGATGAGCAGTTCTTC
cdr3_aa: CASLRASSSDEQFF

v_call: TRBV5-1
clone_size: -
d_call: TRBD1
j_call: TRBJ2-7
cdr3_length: 17
cdr3_nt: TGCGCCAGCAGCTCGGACAGGGCGTACCGGAGGTCCTACGAGCAGTACTTC
cdr3_aa: CASSSDRAYRRSYEQYF

v_call: TRBV6-1
clone_size: once
d_call: TRBD1
j_call: TRBJ1-5
cdr3_length: 15
cdr3_nt: TGTGCCAGCAGTGAAGCTGGGACAGGGAGTCAGCCCCAGCATTTT
cdr3_aa: CASSEAGTGSQPQHF

v_call: TRBV4-1
clone_size: many
d_call: TRBD1
j_call: TRBJ1-3
cdr3_length: 17
cdr3_nt: TGCGCCAGCAGCCACCCGACAGGGACATACTCTGGAAACACCATATATTTT
cdr3_aa: CASSHPTGTYSGNTIYF

v_call: TRBV5-1
clone_size: -
d_call: -
j_call: TRBJ2-5
cdr3_length: 14
cdr3_nt: TGCGCCAGCAGCTCGGGACTTATCCAAGAGACCCAGTACTTC
cdr3_aa: CASSSGLIQETQYF

v_call: TRBV5-1
clone_size: -
d_call: -
j_call: TRBJ2-5
cdr3_length: 13
cdr3_nt: TGCGCCAGCAGCTTACCCAGGCAAGAGACCCAGTACTTC
cdr3_aa: CASSLPRQETQYF

v_call: TRBV4-2
clone_size: many
d_call: -
j_call: TRBJ1-4
cdr3_length: 15
cdr3_nt: TGTGCCAGCAGCCAATTGGGGACAACTAATGAAAAACTGTTTTTT
cdr3_aa: CASSQLGTTNEKLFF

v_call: TRBV19
clone_size: -
d_call: TRBD1
j_call: TRBJ2-7
cdr3_length: 14
cdr3_nt: TGTGCCAGTAGTGCCGGGACAGTTCTGTACGAGCAGTACTTC
cdr3_aa: CASSAGTVLYEQYF

v_call: TRBV7-8
clone_size: -
d_call: -
j_call: TRBJ2-3
cdr3_length: 13
cdr3_nt: TGTGCCAGCAGCCTTCAAATCACAGATACGCAGTATTTT
cdr3_aa: CASSLQITDTQYF

v_call: TRBV20-1
clone_size: few
d_call: -
j_call: TRBJ2-1
cdr3_length: 14
cdr3_nt: TGCAGTGCTAGTGAGGGACTTGGTTACAATGAGCAGTTCTTC
cdr3_aa: CSASEGLGYNEQFF

v_call: TRBV2
clone_size: -
d_call: -
j_call: TRBJ2-7
cdr3_length: 10
cdr3_nt: TGTGCCAGCAGGCTAGACGAGCAGTACTTC
cdr3_aa: CASRLDEQYF

v_call: TRBV2
clone_size: -
d_call: TRBD1
j_call: TRBJ2-7
cdr3_length: 14
cdr3_nt: TGTGCCAGCAGTGAATATCCAGGGGGCCGCGAGCAGTACTTC
cdr3_aa: CASSEYPGGREQYF

v_call: TRBV7-9
clone_size: -
d_call: -
j_call: TRBJ1-6
cdr3_length: 12
cdr3_nt: TGTGCCAGCAGCTTACCGAACGGGCCAAAAGAGTTT
cdr3_aa: CASSLPNGPKEF

v_call: TRBV7-2
clone_size: -
d_call: -
j_call: TRBJ2-2
cdr3_length: 13
cdr3_nt: TGTGCCGTCGCGGGGGCTCGGACCGGGGAGCTGTTTTTT
cdr3_aa: CAVAGARTGELFF

v_call: TRBV20-1
clone_size: -
d_call: TRBD1
j_call: TRBJ2-7
cdr3_length: 14
cdr3_nt: TGCAGTGCACGAGGGACAGGGGATCTGTACGAGCAGTACTTC
cdr3_aa: CSARGTGDLYEQYF

v_call: TRBV7-9
clone_size: -
d_call: TRBD1
j_call: TRBJ2-7
cdr3_length: 15
cdr3_nt: TGTGCCAGCAGCCCCACGGACAGGGGAAAGAATGAGCAGTACTTC
cdr3_aa: CASSPTDRGKNEQYF

v_call: TRBV7-9
clone_size: -
d_call: -
j_call: TRBJ2-3
cdr3_length: 10
cdr3_nt: TGTGCAGCCAGCACAGATATGCAGTATTTT
cdr3_aa: CAASTDMQYF

v_call: TRBV9
clone_size: -
d_call: TRBD2
j_call: TRBJ2-7
cdr3_length: 15
cdr3_nt: TGTGCCAGCAGCGTAGGACTAGCGGGAGAGGACGGGCAGTACTTC
cdr3_aa: CASSVGLAGEDGQYF

v_call: TRBV11-2
clone_size: -
d_call: TRBD2
j_call: TRBJ2-7
cdr3_length: 16
cdr3_nt: TGTGCCACCCGACTAGCGGGAAGGGATGCTTTGTACGAGCAGTACTTC
cdr3_aa: CATRLAGRDALYEQYF

v_call: TRBV20-1
clone_size: -
d_call: TRBD1
j_call: TRBJ2-1
cdr3_length: 14
cdr3_nt: TGCAGTGCTGGGGACAGGGGAACCTACAATGAGCAGTTCTTC
cdr3_aa: CSAGDRGTYNEQFF

v_call: TRBV7-3
clone_size: -
d_call: -
j_call: TRBJ1-6
cdr3_length: 12
cdr3_nt: TGTGCCAGCAGGGAGGGGAATTCACCCCTCCACTTT
cdr3_aa: CASREGNSPLHF

v_call: TRBV5-5
clone_size: -
d_call: -
j_call: TRBJ1-4
cdr3_length: 16
cdr3_nt: TGTGCCAGCAGCTTGGGGCTCCAACTACTTAATGAAAAACTGTTTTTT
cdr3_aa: CASSLGLQLLNEKLFF

v_call: TRBV20-1
clone_size: -
d_call: -
j_call: TRBJ2-3
cdr3_length: 15
cdr3_nt: TGCAGTGCCTTGGGCCTTTTCACCCCCACAGATACGCAGTATTTT
cdr3_aa: CSALGLFTPTDTQYF

v_call: TRBV9
clone_size: once
d_call: -
j_call: TRBJ2-2
cdr3_length: 11
cdr3_nt: TGTGCCAGCAGCAGTCCCGGGGAGCTGTTTTTT
cdr3_aa: CASSSPGELFF

v_call: TRBV5-5
clone_size: -
d_call: TRBD1
j_call: TRBJ1-3
cdr3_length: 15
cdr3_nt: TGTGCCAGCAGCTCCTATACAGGGGGGCCAAACACCATATATTTT
cdr3_aa: CASSSYTGGPNTIYF

v_call: TRBV7-8
clone_size: many
d_call: -
j_call: TRBJ2-7
cdr3_length: 14
cdr3_nt: TGTGCCAGCAGCTTCCTAGGCGGTTCCTACGAGCAGTACTTC
cdr3_aa: CASSFLGGSYEQYF

v_call: TRBV9
clone_size: -
d_call: -
j_call: TRBJ2-2
cdr3_length: 13
cdr3_nt: TGTGCCAGCAGCGTTTCGAACACCGGGGAGCTGTTTTTT
cdr3_aa: CASSVSNTGELFF

v_call: TRBV6-9
clone_size: many
d_call: TRBD1
j_call: TRBJ2-1
cdr3_length: 15
cdr3_nt: TGTGCCAGCAGTCCTAGACAGGGCGGGTGCGATGAGCAGTTCTTC
cdr3_aa: CASSPRQGGCDEQFF

v_call: TRBV10-2
clone_size: -
d_call: -
j_call: TRBJ2-5
cdr3_length: 13
cdr3_nt: TGCGCCAGCTCGGCACAACCCCAAGAGACCCAGTACTTC
cdr3_aa: CASSAQPQETQYF

v_call: TRBV6-5
clone_size: many
d_call: -
j_call: TRBJ1-2
cdr3_length: 11
cdr3_nt: TGTGCCAGCAGCCAGGGAGTTGGCTACACCTTC
cdr3_aa: CASSQGVGYTF

v_call: TRBV9
clone_size: -
d_call: TRBD1
j_call: TRBJ1-1
cdr3_length: 18
cdr3_nt: TGTGCCAGCAGCACCCTAGAGGACAGGGAAAGTCGACGCACTGAAGCTTTCTTT
cdr3_aa: CASSTLEDRESRRTEAFF